The source of this T cell receptor (beta chain) is a study of T cells in Graves' hyperthyroidism and ophthalmopathy. Overall study findings and caveats: Most thyroid clonotypes that were expanded above 0.001 also turned up in blood.

This clonotype was recorded at least ten times. Its antigen remains unknown. V was clipped by 2 bases and J by 4 bases; unmatched bases: 2. CDR3 length equals 14 residues. Germline V CDR1 and CDR2: ENHRY, SYGVKD. Newly diagnosed patients aged 18 to 65 had hyperthyroidism of under 2 months' duration. The study excluded patients with uncontrolled infection, other autoimmune disease, pregnancy or lactation. Amplification targeted TCR beta CDR3 regions from RNA transcripts. First-round RT-PCR with HTBI primers amplified the TCR CDR3 region. MiXCR was run by TCRdb on the multiplex PCR reads, yielding one entry per CDR3 protein. The repertoire holds around 690,000 distinct CDR3 sequences, with approximately 15% as singletons.

The sequence was obtained from a man between 45 and 60 years old with Graves' hyperthyroidism. This chain joins TRBV10-3 and TRBJ2-7; 10 nucleotides align to TRBD1. The sequenced sample was blood. The CDR3 reads CAISERTGGYEQYF. The CDR3 DNA is TGTGCCATCAGTGAGAGGACAGGGGGATACGAGCAGTACTTC.